What follows describes a single TCR beta chain. This specimen comes from a study of blood T cell repertoires in COVID-19. Study information: Samples taken during acute and convalescent COVID-19 were collected in the United States, Italy and Spain.

Using immunoSEQ multiplex PCR, the repertoire was profiled, and TCRdb retains in-frame clones only, with some absent. The data show around 65,000 clones, approximately 78% seen once. Trimming took off 5 bases at V and 10 bases at J, with 17 bases between the two ends. Germline-derived CDR1 and CDR2 are SGHTA and FQGNSA. The CDR3 is made up of 13 amino acids. This rearrangement joins TRBV7-2 to TRBJ1-1, with D possibly matching TRBD1 (6 bases). Specimen: peripheral blood. This sequence originates from a human donor in a cohort sampled during active COVID-19. In DNA form, the CDR3 reads TGTGCCAGCAGCGCCCCCGGGGGGCGCGGAGCTTTCTTT. Translated: CASSAPGGRGAFF. The complete variable domain, with remaining parts taken from reference TRBV7-2 and TRBJ1-1, reads GAGVSQSPSNKVTEKGKDVELRCDPISGHTALYWYRQSLGQGLEFLIYFQGNSAPDKSGLPSDRFSAERTGGSVSTLTIQRTQQEDSAVYLCASSAPGGRGAFFGQGTRLTVV.